The 12 T cell receptor beta chains given below trace back to one sample, sequenced in a study of patients and donors after allogeneic stem cell transplantation. Each CDR3 protein is one row after TCRdb ran MiXCR on the RT-PCR reads. This sample has hundreds of thousands of distinct CDR3 sequences, with around 40% found just once. Specimen: blood, either unsorted or a sorted T cell fraction (not recorded which). The source is a human donor who was either an allogeneic HSCT recipient or a stem cell or donor lymphocyte infusion donor (not recorded which). It is not recorded whose cells these are; they may come from a transplant donor.

This clonotype was counted between two and nine times. This chain uses TRBV20-1 with TRBJ2-2; D is ambiguous. V was shortened by 2 bases and J by 0 bases, with 13 bases between the two germline ends. This CDR3 spans 16 amino acids. Germline-derived CDR1 and CDR2 are DFQATT and SNEGSKA (reference sequence). CDR3 coding DNA: TGCAGTGCTAGAACGCCGGCCCGCGCGAACACCGGGGAGCTGTTTTTT. It encodes CSARTPARANTGELFF.

This clonotype was counted a few times. CDR3 sequence reads: CASSFSGRLTEAFF. CDR3 nucleotides: TGCGCCAGCAGCTTCTCGGGACGCCTCACTGAAGCTTTCTTT. The chain has TRBV5-1 and TRBJ1-1, with D possibly being TRBD1 (5 bases). The CDR3 is made up of 14 amino acids. CDR1 and CDR2 (germline): SGHRS, YFSETQ. V was cut by 2 bases and J by 4 bases, with 12 bases left in between.

The V and J genes are TRBV5-5 and TRBJ2-7; 14 bases agree with TRBD2. The CDR3 has 17 amino acids. J was trimmed by 1 base and V by 0 bases; bases with no gene match: 3. Germline V gene lookup returns CDR1 SGHKS and CDR2 YYEKEE (reference sequence). The CDR3 DNA reads as TGTGCCAGCAGCTTGGACCGGACTAGCGGGGGGTCCTACGAGCAGTACTTC. Translating it yields CASSLDRTSGGSYEQYF.

The rearrangement uses TRBV21-1 and TRBJ1-1. TRBV21-1 is recorded as a pseudogene. The CDR3 is 13 amino acids. The DNA for the CDR3 is TGTGCCAGCAGCCGTGTGGGGAACACTGAAGCTTTCTTT. Its protein product is CASSRVGNTEAFF.

The rearrangement joins TRBV5-1 to TRBJ1-1; D uncertain. The CDR3 extends over 13 amino acids. Between the trimmed V and J ends, which lost 5 bases and 1 base, there was a span of 9 bases. In germline, CDR1 is SGHRS, CDR2 YFSETQ. CDR3 coding DNA: TGCGCCAGCAGATTAGATCCGAACACTGAAGCTTTCTTT. Protein: CASRLDPNTEAFF.

This chain connects TRBV12-3 or TRBV12-4 to TRBJ1-1; weak D call: TRBD1 (6 bases). V was trimmed by 7 bases and J by 4 bases, leaving 16 bases between them. This CDR3 is 14 amino acids long. CDR3 DNA: TGTGCCAGCACCAACAGGGAGGCCGGCACTGAAGCTTTCTTT. Encoded protein: CASTNREAGTEAFF.

The genes are TRBV5-4 and TRBJ2-5; a weak D match, TRBD1 (5 bases). Per germline, CDR1 SGHNT and CDR2 YYREEE (reference sequence). This CDR3 spans 16 amino acids. V gave up 4 bases and J gave up 2 bases, with 18 bases separating them. CDR3 sequence (DNA): TGTGCCAGCAGCCCATCCCCCGGACACCCACAAGAGACCCAGTACTTC. Translated: CASSPSPGHPQETQYF. The full variable domain, its missing parts supplied by reference TRBV5-4 and TRBJ2-5, is ETGVTQSPTHLIKTRGQQVTLRCSSQSGHNTVSWYQQALGQGPQFIFQYYREEENGRGNFPPRFSGLQFPNYSSELNVNALELDDSALYLCASSPSPGHPQETQYFGPGTRLLVL.

CDR3 region: CASSQDVRDQKLFF. CDR3 sequence (DNA): TGTGCCAGCAGCCAAGATGTTCGGGACCAAAAACTGTTTTTT. The rearrangement uses TRBV3-1 and TRBJ1-4; D may be TRBD1 (5 bases). This CDR3 has 14 amino acids. The germline V gene encodes CDR1 LGHDT and CDR2 YNNKEL (reference sequence). Trimming cost V 0 bases and J 9 bases, with 11 bases left between them. Full variable domain (outside the CDR3, taken from reference TRBV3-1 and TRBJ1-4): DTAVSQTPKYLVTQMGNDKSIKCEQNLGHDTMYWYKQDSKKFLKIMFSYNNKELIINETVPNRFSPKSPDKAHLNLHINSLELGDSAVYFCASSQDVRDQKLFFGSGTQLSVL.

J is TRBJ1-3 and V is TRBV5-1, with D perhaps matching TRBD1 (6 bases). This CDR3 is 16 amino acids long. The germline CDR1 and CDR2 sequences are SGHRS and YFSETQ. V gave up 3 bases and J gave up 4 bases, with 17 bases separating them. This CDR3 reads CASSWDIPVAGNTIYF. The CDR3 bases are TGCGCCAGCAGCTGGGACATACCGGTGGCAGGAAACACCATATATTTT.

There are a few counts of this clonotype. V usage is TRBV7-9 and J usage is TRBJ1-1; 12 bases are a match to TRBD1. Germline loops: CDR1 SEHNR, CDR2 FQNEAQ (reference sequence). J gave up 1 base and V 5 bases, and 5 bases lay outside the gene matches. This CDR3 comprises 16 residues. The CDR3 coding sequence is TGTGCCAGCAGCCTAGGGACAGGGGGCCCGAACACTGAAGCTTTCTTT. It is translated as CASSLGTGGPNTEAFF.

The chain carries TRBV15 and TRBJ2-2; D is possibly TRBD1 or TRBD2 (5 bases each). Trimming removed 3 bases at V and 3 bases at J, with 8 bases between. The CDR3 runs to 14 residues. From germline, CDR1 is LNHNV and CDR2 YYDKDF (reference sequence). In DNA form, the CDR3 reads TGTGCCACCAGCAGGAGGGGATACACCGGGGAGCTGTTTTTT. Residues: CATSRRGYTGELFF.

This rearrangement joins TRBV3-1 to TRBJ2-1, with TRBD2 identical over 8 bases. The CDR3 spans 15 residues. The junction had 7 bases not matched to a gene; V was cut back by 2 bases and J by 7 bases. Per the germline V gene, CDR1 is LGHDT and CDR2 is YNNKEL (reference sequence). In DNA, the CDR3 is TGTGCCAGCAGCCAACAGCTAGCGGGCCCTAATGAGCAGTTCTTC. Amino acids: CASSQQLAGPNEQFF.